Below are 27 T cell receptor beta chains sequenced from a single sample in a study of blood T cell repertoires in COVID-19. Measured with immunoSEQ multiplex PCR; TCRdb has only the in-frame clones, and not every one. The repertoire holds around 90,000 clones, with 80% as singletons. What was sequenced was peripheral blood. These receptors all stem from a human donor in a cohort sampled during active COVID-19.

This chain links TRBV6-6 with TRBJ1-3; 7 bases align to TRBD1. V gave up 4 bases and J gave up 0 bases; unmatched junction bases: 3. CDR3 length: 15 amino acids. From germline, CDR1 is MNHNY and CDR2 SVGAGI (reference sequence). The CDR3 is CASSSTGSSGNTIYF. CDR3 nucleotide sequence: TGTGCCAGCAGTTCGACAGGGAGCTCTGGAAACACCATATATTTT.

The rearrangement links TRBV4-1 to TRBJ1-4; maybe TRBD1 (6 bases). Deletions cut 3 bases from V and 7 bases from J, with 18 bases between. The CDR3 sequence is 16 residues long. CDR1 and CDR2 (germline): MGHRA, YSYEKL. The DNA of the CDR3 is TGCGCCAGCAGCCAGAACAACAGGGCGAGGGGTGAAAAACTGTTTTTT. Its protein product is CASSQNNRARGEKLFF.

CDR3 nucleotide sequence: TGCGCCAGCAGTGAGCATCGGCAGGCCCTCTCCTACGAGCAGTACTTC. Its protein is CASSEHRQALSYEQYF. The chain links TRBV10-1 to TRBJ2-7; D is unresolved. From germline, CDR1 is WNHNN and CDR2 SYGVQD (reference sequence). V lost 2 bases and J lost 0, with 14 bases in between. The CDR3 extends over 16 amino acids.

V is TRBV18 and J is TRBJ2-4; 11 bases align to TRBD2. Germline lookup yields CDR1 KGHSH and CDR2 LQKENI. V lost 4 bases, J lost 6 bases, and 8 bases stayed unmatched. The CDR3 is 16 residues long. This CDR3 is CASSLPTSGKGNIQYF. In nucleotides, the CDR3 is TGTGCCAGCTCACTACCGACTAGCGGGAAAGGAAACATTCAGTACTTC.

This clone has just a few counts. The rearrangement uses TRBV19 and TRBJ1-4; 8 bases are shared with TRBD1. V shed 5 bases, J shed 8 bases, and the junction held 4 bases outside the gene matches. The CDR3 sequence is 13 residues long. CDR1 and CDR2 from the germline V gene are LNHDA and SQIVND (reference sequence). As DNA, the CDR3 is TGTGCCAGTAGTGTTGACAGGGGCGAAAAACTGTTTTTT. This gives the protein CASSVDRGEKLFF. The full variable domain, with the rest looked up from reference TRBV19 and TRBJ1-4, is DGGITQSPKYLFRKEGQNVTLSCEQNLNHDAMYWYRQDPGQGLRLIYYSQIVNDFQKGDIAEGYSVSREKKESFPLTVTSAQKNPTAFYLCASSVDRGEKLFFGSGTQLSVL.

The chain employs TRBV6-5 and TRBJ2-7; TRBD2 matches at 9 bases. Per germline, CDR1 MNHEY and CDR2 SVGAGI. The V and J ends lost 6 bases and 4 bases, in that order; junction bases with no gene match: 4. The CDR3 sequence is 13 residues long. The CDR3 reads CASRHSGSYEQYF. The CDR3 DNA follows: TGTGCCAGCAGACATAGCGGGAGTTACGAGCAGTACTTC.

The chain couples TRBV7-2 to TRBJ2-7; 7 bases line up with TRBD1. The CDR3 length is 14 residues. Per germline, CDR1 SGHTA and CDR2 FQGNSA. The V segment lost 6 bases and the J segment 4 bases; nucleotides outside the gene matches: 9. CDR3 DNA sequence: TGTGCCAGCAGTCTTCCGGGACAGCCATACGAGCAGTACTTC. It encodes CASSLPGQPYEQYF.

The rearrangement uses TRBV27 and TRBJ2-7, with a tentative D call TRBD2 (5 bases). V dropped 2 bases and J dropped 6 bases, with 11 bases sitting between them. Germline CDR1 is MNHEY and CDR2 is SMNVEV (reference sequence). The CDR3 contains 13 residues. CDR3 coding DNA: TGTGCCAGCAGTTTACGAGGGTTGGCCGAGCAGTACTTC. It is translated as CASSLRGLAEQYF.

J is TRBJ2-7 and V is TRBV28; TRBD1 matches 9 bases. The CDR3 contains 16 residues. The ends lost 6 bases at V and 3 bases at J; junction bases unmatched: 12. From germline, CDR1 is MDHEN and CDR2 SYDVKM. CDR3 sequence: CASSASPGQGLYEQYF. The CDR3 nucleotides read TGTGCCAGCAGCGCCTCCCCTGGACAGGGGCTCTACGAGCAGTACTTC.

The V call is TRBV6-6, the J call TRBJ1-2; D remains ambiguous. CDR1 is MNHNY, CDR2 SVGAGI, per germline (reference sequence). The CDR3 sequence is 13 residues long. V lost 7 bases and J 0 bases, leaving 9 bases between the germline ends. The CDR3 DNA sequence: TGTGCCAGCAATCGTCCCTCTAACTATGGCTACACCTTC. Protein product: CASNRPSNYGYTF.

The gene calls are TRBV4-2 and TRBJ1-1, with a possible D match to TRBD1 (5 bases). Trimming took 1 base from V and 5 from J, leaving 11 bases between them. The CDR3 loop spans 14 amino acids. The germline V gene has CDR1 LGHNA and CDR2 YNFKEQ. The CDR3 region has the DNA TGTGCCAGCAGCCAAGCGGGGGGAAGGACTGAAGCTTTCTTT. Amino acid sequence: CASSQAGGRTEAFF.

The V and J genes are TRBV28 and TRBJ2-7; TRBD2 agrees at 11 bases. Germline trimming cut 10 bases from V and 3 bases from J; bases unmatched to any gene: 5. CDR3 length: 13 residues. CDR1 and CDR2 (germline): MDHEN, SYDVKM. The DNA for the CDR3 is TGTGCCACACGGACTAGCGGGTTCTACGAGCAGTACTTC. Protein sequence: CATRTSGFYEQYF. Complete variable domain (other parts from reference TRBV28 and TRBJ2-7): DVKVTQSSRYLVKRTGEKVFLECVQDMDHENMFWYRQDPGLGLRLIYFSYDVKMKEKGDIPEGYSVSREKKERFSLILESASTNQTSMYLCATRTSGFYEQYFGPGTRLTVT.

This clone turned up a few times. This chain joins TRBV11-2 and TRBJ1-5, with TRBD1 identical over 7 bases. J was trimmed by 3 bases and V by 8 bases; bases with no gene match: 4. The CDR3 runs to 13 residues. CDR1 is SGHAT and CDR2 is FQNNGV in the germline V gene. In DNA, the CDR3 is TGTGCCAGCTCCGGACAGGTCAATCAGCCCCAGCATTTT. This translates into CASSGQVNQPQHF.

V and J are TRBV5-1 and TRBJ1-2, with 8 bases aligning to TRBD1. The germline V gene has CDR1 SGHRS and CDR2 YFSETQ. The trim removed 4 bases at V and 8 bases at J, leaving 7 bases unmatched. The CDR3 is made up of 13 amino acids. CDR3 in amino acids: CASSRTGSGGYTF. CDR3 nucleotides: TGCGCCAGCAGCCGGACAGGGTCAGGCGGCTACACCTTC.

This sequence joins TRBV30 and TRBJ1-5; the D gene is possibly TRBD1 (5 bases). CDR1 and CDR2 (germline): GTSNPN, SVGIG (reference sequence). V lost 2 bases and J 5 bases, leaving 16 bases between the germline ends. The CDR3 totals 15 residues. In DNA form, the CDR3 reads TGTGCCTGGAGTACGGGGCAGGGAGGGCATCAGCCCCAGCATTTT. Amino acid sequence: CAWSTGQGGHQPQHF. Filled out from reference TRBV30 and TRBJ1-5, the complete variable domain reads SQTIHQWPATLVQPVGSPLSLECTVEGTSNPNLYWYRQAAGRGLQLLFYSVGIGQISSEVPQNLSASRPQDRQFILSSKKLLLSDSGFYLCAWSTGQGGHQPQHFGDGTRLSIL.

This clone was seen more than once but under ten times. The rearrangement links TRBV6-5 to TRBJ2-2, with 7 bases lining up with TRBD2. The V and J ends lost 2 bases and 6 bases, in that order; junction bases with no gene match: 0. The CDR3 contains 13 residues. The V gene's germline CDR1 is MNHEY and CDR2 SVGAGI. The CDR3 DNA reads as TGTGCCAGCAGTTACGCGGGAGCCGGGGAGCTGTTTTTT. Its protein is CASSYAGAGELFF.

The V gene is TRBV3-1 (or the pseudogene TRBV3-2), the J gene TRBJ2-3; 10 nucleotides match TRBD2. J gave up 6 bases and V 4 bases, and 10 bases lay outside the gene matches. CDR1 is LGHDT, CDR2 YNNKEL, per germline (reference sequence). The CDR3 sequence is 16 residues long. CDR3 in DNA: TGTGCCAGCAGCCGGGCCACCAGCGGGAGGGGCGATACGCAGTATTTT. Translation gives CASSRATSGRGDTQYF.

The rearrangement links TRBV11-3 to TRBJ2-7; no firm D call. The germline gives CDR1 SGHNT, CDR2 YENEEA. Trimming shortened V by 2 bases and J by 3 bases, and 8 bases separated the two germline ends. The CDR3 sequence is 13 residues long. The CDR3 spells CASSLIAGYEQYF. The CDR3 DNA reads TGTGCCAGCAGCTTAATCGCCGGCTACGAGCAGTACTTC.

The chain combines TRBV10-1 with TRBJ2-7, with D possibly being TRBD2 (6 bases). Between the trimmed V and J ends, which lost 11 bases and 5 bases, there was a span of 19 bases. The CDR3 is 13 amino acids. Germline CDR1 is WNHNN and CDR2 is SYGVQD (reference sequence). As DNA, the CDR3 is TGCGCCCGCCTTCCTGGGGGGAGTGACGAGCAGTACTTC. It yields the protein CARLPGGSDEQYF.

The V and J genes are TRBV7-3 and TRBJ2-3; D is perhaps TRBD1 (6 bases). Germline loops: CDR1 SGHTA, CDR2 FQGTGA. The CDR3 is 14 amino acids. Trimming left V 5 bases short and J 3 bases short, with 12 bases between. The CDR3 here is CASSLEGETDTQYF. Written as DNA, the CDR3 is TGTGCCAGCAGCCTCGAGGGGGAGACAGATACGCAGTATTTT.

The V and J genes are TRBV7-9 and TRBJ2-3, with unresolved D. CDR3 length: 14 amino acids. In germline, CDR1 is SEHNR, CDR2 FQNEAQ (reference sequence). The ends were cut back, 7 bases at V and 0 bases at J, with 11 bases in the middle. CDR3 bases: TGTGCCAGCACCCTAGTGGGTAGCACAGATACGCAGTATTTT. This sequence encodes CASTLVGSTDTQYF.

The rearrangement links TRBV30 to TRBJ2-7; maybe TRBD2 (7 bases). Between the trimmed V and J ends, which lost 1 base and 3 bases, there was a span of 25 bases. This CDR3 contains 18 residues. The germline gives CDR1 GTSNPN, CDR2 SVGIG (reference sequence). CDR3 region: CAWSGGGGHLTRIYEQYF. As DNA, the CDR3 is TGTGCCTGGAGTGGTGGGGGGGGACACCTTACGCGGATCTACGAGCAGTACTTC.

This chain joins TRBV19 and TRBJ2-7; 10 bases align to TRBD1. V dropped 3 bases and J dropped 4; count of bases not matched to a gene: 12. Per the germline V gene, CDR1 is LNHDA and CDR2 is SQIVND (reference sequence). The CDR3 runs 17 residues. CDR3 DNA: TGTGCCAGTAGTATCCTCCCGGGACAGGGGATAGGATACGAGCAGTACTTC. It specifies CASSILPGQGIGYEQYF.

The rearrangement uses TRBV10-3 and TRBJ2-7, with a tentative D call TRBD1 (6 bases). The ends were cut back, 7 bases at V and 3 bases at J, with 19 bases in the middle. There are 15 residues in the CDR3. Germline V CDR1 and CDR2: ENHRY, SYGVKD. The CDR3 coding sequence is TGTGCCATCACTGCCAGGGGACCCGACGACTACGAGCAGTACTTC. This codes for CAITARGPDDYEQYF.

The CDR3: CASRTSGSLGNEQFF. The CDR3, as DNA: TGTGCCAGTAGGACTAGCGGGAGTCTCGGGAATGAGCAGTTCTTC. The V and J genes are TRBV2 and TRBJ2-1; 13 bases are a match to TRBD2. Germline lookup yields CDR1 SNHLY and CDR2 FYNNEI. The CDR3 totals 15 residues. The V segment lost 9 bases and the J segment 7 bases; nucleotides outside the gene matches: 9.

Remarks on this clone: One junction end disagrees with the germline gene, perhaps due to a read error. The chain joins TRBV5-1 to TRBJ2-7, with 9 bases aligning to TRBD2. The CDR3 spans 14 residues. Germline loops: CDR1 SGHRS, CDR2 YFSETQ. Written as DNA, the CDR3 is TGCGCCAGCAGCTCAGGGACTAGCCGCACCACACTATGGTTC. Its protein product is CASSSGTSRTTLWF.

The chain joins TRBV15 to TRBJ2-7; D is uncertain. The CDR3 is 12 amino acids. Germline values: CDR1 LNHNV, CDR2 YYDKDF (reference sequence). V was trimmed by 0 bases and J by 4 bases, leaving 4 bases between them. CDR3 protein: CATSRDRYEQYF. DNA of the CDR3: TGTGCCACCAGCAGAGACAGGTACGAGCAGTACTTC.